This TCR beta chain stems from a study of blood T cell repertoires in COVID-19. Study as a whole: Acute-phase and convalescent COVID-19 samples originated in the United States, Italy and Spain. Nucleic acid was either cDNA or gDNA, and it came from T cells, B-cell-depleted T cells, or PBMCs.

Per the original methods: For nucleated cells, counts were estimated from reference gene primer amplification. Profiling relied on immunoSEQ multiplex PCR, and the TCRdb table lists in-frame clones only, not all of them. V, J and clone size reflect that table, while D and trimming were determined from the DNA. The sample lists more than 250,000 clones, 75% to 90% occurring once. The sequencing sample was made of peripheral blood. The receptor comes from a man aged 60 to 75 who had recovered from COVID-19.

The CDR3 loop is CSVRTGGSGDTQYF. The DNA for the CDR3 is TGCAGCGTGAGGACAGGGGGCTCTGGAGATACGCAGTATTTT. The chain employs TRBV29-1 and TRBJ2-3; TRBD1 aligns across 11 bases. The V gene end was trimmed by 6 bases and the J gene end by 5 bases; junction bases not matched to a gene: 7. The CDR3 runs to 14 residues. Germline CDR1 is SQVTM and CDR2 is ANQGSEA.